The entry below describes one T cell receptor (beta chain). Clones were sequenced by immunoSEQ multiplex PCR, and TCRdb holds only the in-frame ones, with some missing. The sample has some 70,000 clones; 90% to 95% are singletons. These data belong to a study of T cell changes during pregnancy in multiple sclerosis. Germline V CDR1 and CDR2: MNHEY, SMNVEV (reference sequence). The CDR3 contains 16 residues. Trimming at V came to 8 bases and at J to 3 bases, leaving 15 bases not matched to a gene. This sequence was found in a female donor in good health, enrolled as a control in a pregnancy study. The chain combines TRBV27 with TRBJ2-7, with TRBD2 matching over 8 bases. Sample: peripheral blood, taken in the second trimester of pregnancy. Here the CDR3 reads CASCLRAGALLYEQYF. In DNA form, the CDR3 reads TGTGCCAGCTGTCTAAGAGCGGGGGCGCTACTCTACGAGCAGTACTTC.